The 21 T cell receptor beta chains reported below all come from one sample, sequenced in a study of blood T cells in healthy people across ages. Combining a sample-barcoded 5' primer with a J-beta primer mix, a second PCR ran for about 7 to 12 cycles. TCRdb called the 5' RACE reads again in MiXCR, with one record for every CDR3 protein. This table has some 1.5 million distinct CDR3 sequences, 28% appearing once. Sequenced sample: blood. These receptors came from a woman younger than 45 in good health.

This clonotype was found a few times. This chain links TRBV20-1 with TRBJ2-7; unclear D gene. Trimming left V 4 bases short and J 1 base short, with 11 bases between. CDR3 size: 13 residues. Germline CDR1 and CDR2: DFQATT and SNEGSKA (reference sequence). CDR3 DNA: TGCAGTGCTAAGGCAGGAATATCCTACGAGCAGTACTTC. Its translation: CSAKAGISYEQYF.

The V gene is TRBV14, the J gene TRBJ2-1; TRBD2 matches at 10 bases. Germline V lookup: CDR1 SGHDN, CDR2 FVKESK. The V gene end was trimmed by 8 bases and the J gene end by 8 bases; junction bases not matched to a gene: 12. This CDR3 has 15 residues. DNA of the CDR3: TGTGCCAGCCGGCCCCTGAGCGGGGGGGTGGATGAGCAGTTCTTC. Translated: CASRPLSGGVDEQFF.

This clonotype came up a few times. The chain combines TRBV2 with TRBJ2-3, with D possibly called TRBD1 or TRBD2 (5 bases each). This CDR3 spans 14 amino acids. V was clipped by 8 bases and J by 2 bases, with 14 bases between them. CDR1 is SNHLY and CDR2 is FYNNEI in the germline V gene. Here the CDR3 DNA reads TGTGCCAGCGACGAGGGGCCAAACACAGATACGCAGTATTTT. This translates into CASDEGPNTDTQYF.

This clonotype has a count of ten or more. This chain joins TRBV5-1 and TRBJ2-7, with 9 nucleotides matching TRBD1. CDR1 and CDR2 from the germline V gene are SGHRS and YFSETQ. The V segment lost 0 bases and the J segment 3 bases; nucleotides outside the gene matches: 4. The CDR3 contains 15 residues. The CDR3 DNA sequence: TGCGCCAGCAGCTTGGAGACAGGGGGGTACTACGAGCAGTACTTC. This encodes CASSLETGGYYEQYF.

The V gene is TRBV4-1, the J gene TRBJ2-1, with D maybe TRBD1 (6 bases). The CDR3 is made up of 16 amino acids. Germline V lookup: CDR1 MGHRA, CDR2 YSYEKL. Trimming pared 0 bases from V and 7 bases from J, leaving 16 bases between. This chain's CDR3 is CASSQDRVGQRNEQFF. Here the CDR3 DNA reads TGCGCCAGCAGCCAAGATAGAGTCGGACAGCGTAATGAGCAGTTCTTC.

The chain employs TRBV20-1 and TRBJ1-5; D not certain. CDR1 is DFQATT and CDR2 is SNEGSKA in the germline V gene (reference sequence). The CDR3 has 14 residues. V was trimmed by 0 bases and J by 11 bases, leaving 17 bases between them. CDR3 DNA sequence: TGCAGTGCTAGAGATCTACTGCCCGATCGGGCCCAGCATTTT. This gives the protein CSARDLLPDRAQHF.

This clonotype was observed a few times. One end of the junction varies from germline; a read error may be responsible. The chain joins TRBV20-1 to TRBJ2-1, with D maybe TRBD2 (5 bases). Germline lookup yields CDR1 DFQATT and CDR2 SNEGSKA (reference sequence). The CDR3 sequence is 15 residues long. In DNA, the CDR3 is TGCAGTGCTAGAGGGACTCTTAGCTCCTGCAATGAGCAGTTCTTC. Its protein product is CSARGTLSSCNEQFF.

The count of this clonotype is one. A much more abundant neighbour one base away suggests this may be a read error. This chain connects TRBV10-3 to TRBJ1-2; 8 nucleotides match TRBD1. V trimming: 5 bases; J trimming: 2 bases; junction bases outside the gene matches: 7. Germline CDR1 reads ENHRY; CDR2 reads SYGVKD. The CDR3 has 15 residues. The CDR3: CAISRAGGGNYGYTF. The CDR3 DNA is TGTGCCATCAGTAGGGCAGGGGGCGGAAACTATGGCTACACCTTC.

This clonotype was recorded at least ten times. The rearrangement joins TRBV11-2 to TRBJ2-1; the D gene could be TRBD1 or TRBD2 (5 bases each). Trimming shortened V by 1 base and J by 9 bases, and 16 bases separated the two germline ends. Per germline, CDR1 SGHAT and CDR2 FQNNGV. CDR3 length equals 15 residues. CDR3: CASSLGTGGLGEQFF. CDR3 nucleotides: TGTGCCAGCAGCTTAGGTACTGGGGGTTTGGGTGAGCAGTTCTTC.

This clonotype was counted only a few times. V usage is TRBV5-1 and J usage is TRBJ1-1; D not resolved. Germline CDR1 SGHRS, CDR2 YFSETQ. This CDR3 region has 13 residues. V gave up 1 base and J gave up 4 bases, with 8 bases separating them. CDR3 sequence (DNA): TGCGCCAGCAGCTTGATCAGCGTCACTGAAGCTTTCTTT. Translated, it gives CASSLISVTEAFF.

This rearrangement joins TRBV19 to TRBJ1-1; the match to TRBD1 covers 8 bases. CDR3 size: 15 residues. CDR1 and CDR2 (germline): LNHDA, SQIVND (reference sequence). Trimming took 6 bases from V and 3 from J; bases not matched to a gene: 9. CDR3 in amino acids: CASSRQGRSYTEAFF. In DNA, the CDR3 is TGTGCCAGTAGCAGACAGGGGCGCTCGTACACTGAAGCTTTCTTT.

The chain links TRBV12-3 or TRBV12-4 to TRBJ1-1; perhaps TRBD1 as D (5 bases). This CDR3 comprises 14 residues. V lost 1 base to trimming and J lost 4 bases, with 10 bases between them. CDR3 region: CASSLVREPTEAFF. In DNA, the CDR3 is TGTGCCAGCAGTTTAGTCAGGGAACCCACTGAAGCTTTCTTT.

The chain links TRBV7-2 to TRBJ1-2; unclear D gene. Trimming took off 5 bases at V and 8 bases at J, with 12 bases between the two ends. CDR1 and CDR2 from the germline V gene are SGHTA and FQGNSA. CDR3 size: 12 residues. The CDR3 nucleotides read TGTGCCAGCAGCGAAGGAAACGGAGGCTACACCTTC. Translation: CASSEGNGGYTF.

The rearrangement uses TRBV2 and TRBJ1-1; a possible D gene is TRBD1 (5 bases). Germline V lookup: CDR1 SNHLY, CDR2 FYNNEI. CDR3 length equals 15 residues. Trimming took off 0 bases at V and 2 bases at J, with 10 bases between the two ends. The CDR3 region has the DNA TGTGCCAGCAGTGAAGCAGGGACGGCTAACACTGAAGCTTTCTTT. Translation gives CASSEAGTANTEAFF.

The chain joins TRBV11-2 to TRBJ2-3, with TRBD1 matching over 8 bases. J lost 2 bases, V lost 5 bases, and 6 bases had no gene match. The CDR3 has 15 residues. Germline V gives CDR1 SGHAT, CDR2 FQNNGV. The CDR3 DNA reads as TGTGCCAGCAGCATCCGGGACAGGAACACAGATACGCAGTATTTT. Translated, it gives CASSIRDRNTDTQYF.

V is TRBV5-5 and J is TRBJ2-7; 8 bases line up with TRBD2. Per germline, CDR1 SGHKS and CDR2 YYEKEE (reference sequence). The CDR3 has 17 residues. V lost 0 bases to trimming and J lost 3 bases; unmatched junction nucleotides: 11. The CDR3 is CASSLVGRAGALYEQYF. The CDR3 DNA reads as TGTGCCAGCAGCTTGGTCGGGAGAGCGGGGGCCCTCTACGAGCAGTACTTC.

This clonotype was detected ten times or more. This chain joins TRBV12-3 or TRBV12-4 and TRBJ1-2; 7 bases fit TRBD1. The junction had 7 bases not matched to a gene; V was cut back by 6 bases and J by 6 bases. This CDR3 comprises 13 residues. The CDR3 protein is CASRYTGVDGYTF. The CDR3 region has the DNA TGTGCCAGCAGGTACACAGGGGTTGATGGCTACACCTTC.

CDR3 nucleotide sequence: TGTGCCAGCAGCGTAGATTTCAATGAGCAGTTCTTC. It yields the protein CASSVDFNEQFF. The J gene is TRBJ2-1, the V gene TRBV9; D call uncertain. V was clipped by 0 bases and J by 6 bases, with 4 bases between them. Germline V gene data show CDR1 as SGDLS and CDR2 as YYNGEE. This CDR3 region has 12 residues.

The gene calls are TRBV6-6 and TRBJ1-2; TRBD1 matches at 8 bases. Unmatched junction bases numbered 14, after V lost 6 bases and J lost 8 bases. The CDR3 runs 15 residues. Per the germline V gene, CDR1 is MNHNY and CDR2 is SVGAGI (reference sequence). The CDR3 is CASSRPKDRAGGYTF. As DNA, the CDR3 is TGTGCCAGCAGCCGACCTAAGGACAGGGCGGGCGGCTACACCTTC.

This sequence joins TRBV6-6 and TRBJ2-2; 13 nucleotides agree with TRBD2. Germline-derived CDR1 and CDR2 are MNHNY and SVGAGI (reference sequence). The ends lost 6 bases at V and 4 bases at J; junction bases unmatched: 8. CDR3 length: 17 amino acids. CDR3 nucleotide sequence: TGTGCCAGCAGACCTCCCGGGACTAGCGGGGCCACCGGGGAGCTGTTTTTT. As protein: CASRPPGTSGATGELFF.

The chain links TRBV27 to TRBJ1-5; maybe TRBD1 (6 bases). This CDR3 has 15 amino acids. Trimming stripped 1 base from V and 2 bases from J, with 9 bases between. CDR1 is MNHEY, CDR2 SMNVEV, per germline (reference sequence). CDR3 loop: CASSLWAGGNQPQHF. The CDR3 nucleotides read TGTGCCAGCAGTTTATGGGCAGGGGGCAATCAGCCCCAGCATTTT.